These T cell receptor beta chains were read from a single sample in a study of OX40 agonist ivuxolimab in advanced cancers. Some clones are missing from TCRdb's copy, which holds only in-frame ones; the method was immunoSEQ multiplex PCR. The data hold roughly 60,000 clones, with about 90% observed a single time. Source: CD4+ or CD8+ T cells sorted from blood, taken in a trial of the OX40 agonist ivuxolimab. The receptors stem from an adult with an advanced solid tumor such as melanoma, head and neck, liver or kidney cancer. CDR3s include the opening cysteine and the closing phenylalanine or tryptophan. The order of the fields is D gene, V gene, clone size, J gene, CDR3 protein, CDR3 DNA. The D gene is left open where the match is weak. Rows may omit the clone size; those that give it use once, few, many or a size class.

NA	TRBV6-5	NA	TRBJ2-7	CASSYSRAGSYEQYF	TGTGCCAGCAGTTACTCTCGTGCAGGTTCCTACGAGCAGTACTTC
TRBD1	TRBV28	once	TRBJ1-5	CASRVSGQGVLQPQHF	TGTGCCAGCAGGGTATCGGGACAGGGGGTGTTACAGCCCCAGCATTTT
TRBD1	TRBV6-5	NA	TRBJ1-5	CASSWTGGSNRPQHF	TGTGCCAGCAGCTGGACAGGGGGCAGCAATCGGCCCCAGCATTTT
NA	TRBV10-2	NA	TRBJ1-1	CASSVNGPNTEAFF	TGCGCCAGCAGTGTTAACGGACCGAACACTGAAGCTTTCTTT
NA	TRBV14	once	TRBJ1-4	CASSAGRASQNEKLFF	TGTGCCAGCAGCGCTGGGAGGGCCTCTCAAAATGAAAAACTGTTTTTT
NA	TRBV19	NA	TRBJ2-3	CASSIWGLPTDTQYF	TGTGCCAGTAGTATATGGGGACTGCCCACAGATACGCAGTATTTT
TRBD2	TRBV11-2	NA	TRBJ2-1	CASSSSGGGCFF	TGTGCCAGCAGTTCTAGCGGGGGAGGTTGCTTCTTC
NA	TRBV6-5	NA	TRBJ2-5	CASSYSGVETQYF	TGTGCCAGCAGTTACTCCGGCGTTGAGACCCAGTACTTC
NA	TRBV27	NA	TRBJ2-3	CASSLSRAGGDTQYF	TGTGCCAGCAGTTTATCGAGAGCAGGCGGGGATACGCAGTATTTT
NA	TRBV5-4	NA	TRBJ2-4	CASSLGGAKNIQYF	TGTGCCAGCAGCTTAGGCGGAGCCAAAAACATTCAGTACTTC
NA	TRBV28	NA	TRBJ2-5	CASTIKMGSVFYF	TGTGCCAGCACCATTAAAATGGGCAGTGTTTTTTACTTC
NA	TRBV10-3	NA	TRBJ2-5	CAISAGTEQETQYF	TGTGCCATCAGTGCCGGGACGGAACAAGAGACCCAGTACTTC
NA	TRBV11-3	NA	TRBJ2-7	CASSYRTTGPNEQYF	TGTGCCAGCAGCTACCGAACAACCGGACCCAACGAGCAGTACTTC
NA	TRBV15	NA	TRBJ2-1	CATSRVGANEQFF	TGTGCCACCAGCAGAGTGGGAGCGAATGAGCAGTTCTTC